The source of this TCR beta chain is a study of identical twins. The CDR3 runs to 15 residues. V lost 6 bases and J lost 5, with 19 bases in between. CDR1 and CDR2 (germline): SGHAT, FQNNGV. In this sample, this clonotype turned up a few times. cDNA molecules carried unique molecular identifiers, and template switching added a universal primer site. TCRdb re-called the 5' RACE reads with MiXCR, one entry per CDR3 protein. The sample has approximately 590,000 distinct CDR3 sequences, roughly 9.5% seen once. The same data also went into a second study, on yellow fever vaccine responses in identical twins.

Specimen: PBMCs. The genes are TRBV11-2 and TRBJ2-5; tentative D call: TRBD1 (6 bases). This receptor was identified in a woman aged 18-30 years in good health. Here the CDR3 DNA reads TGTGCCAGCAGAATCCTCGCAGGGGTGGCCGAGACCCAGTACTTC. Protein product: CASRILAGVAETQYF.